This TCR beta chain derives from a study of T cells and Merkel cell carcinoma outcomes. The table came from immunoSEQ multiplex PCR; TCRdb's copy has only in-frame clones and leaves some out. The sample contains 11,000 to 15,000 clones, approximately 92% of which appear only once. This CDR3 contains 13 residues. V dropped 6 bases and J dropped 5; count of bases not matched to a gene: 6. Germline CDR1 SNHLY, CDR2 FYNNEI. The chain has TRBV2 and TRBJ2-5; 7 nucleotides line up with TRBD2. The sequence was obtained from a human donor with Merkel cell carcinoma. Material for sequencing was tumor tissue from Merkel cell carcinoma. The CDR3 is CASRGGGVETQYF. The DNA for the CDR3 is TGTGCCAGCAGAGGCGGGGGTGTGGAGACCCAGTACTTC.